This record covers a single TCR beta chain. This sample is drawn from a study of blood T cell repertoires in COVID-19. Across the whole study: Both acute and convalescent COVID-19 samples were obtained from the United States, Italy and Spain.

Trimming removed 3 bases at V and 7 bases at J, with 11 bases between. The germline V gene encodes CDR1 SGHRS and CDR2 YFSETQ. CDR3 length equals 14 residues. The data were produced by immunoSEQ multiplex PCR, yet TCRdb's version contains in-frame clones alone and is incomplete. The profile shows some 490,000 clones, approximately 85% of them singletons. The sample comprised peripheral blood. The chain recombines TRBV5-1 with TRBJ1-6; a possible D gene is TRBD1 (6 bases). The sequence came from a human donor in a cohort sampled during active COVID-19. Written as DNA, the CDR3 is TGCGCCAGCAGCTCACAGGGATCCAATTCACCCCTCCACTTT. It is translated as CASSSQGSNSPLHF.